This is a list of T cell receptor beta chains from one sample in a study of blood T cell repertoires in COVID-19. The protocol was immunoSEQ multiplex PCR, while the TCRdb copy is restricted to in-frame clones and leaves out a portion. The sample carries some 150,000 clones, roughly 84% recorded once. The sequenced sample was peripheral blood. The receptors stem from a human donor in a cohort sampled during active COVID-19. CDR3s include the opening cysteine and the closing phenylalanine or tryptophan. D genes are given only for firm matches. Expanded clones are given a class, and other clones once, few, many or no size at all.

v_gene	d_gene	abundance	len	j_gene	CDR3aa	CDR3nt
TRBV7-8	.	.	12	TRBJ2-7	CASSFTGYEQYF	TGTGCCAGCAGCTTCACAGGCTACGAGCAGTACTTC
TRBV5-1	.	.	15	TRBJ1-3	CASSLDGGAWDTIYF	TGCGCCAGCAGCTTGGATGGGGGGGCATGGGACACCATATATTTT
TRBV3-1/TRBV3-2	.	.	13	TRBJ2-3	CAIGPPGTNTQYF	TGTGCCATCGGACCCCCCGGGACAAATACGCAGTATTTT
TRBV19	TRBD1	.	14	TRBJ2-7	CASSTGTGAYEQYF	TGTGCCAGTAGTACCGGGACAGGGGCATACGAGCAGTACTTC
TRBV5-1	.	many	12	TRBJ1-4	CASRGGEEKLFF	TGCGCCAGTAGGGGAGGTGAGGAAAAACTGTTTTTT
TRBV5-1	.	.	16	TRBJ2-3	CASSGPLASQTDTQYF	TGCGCCAGCAGCGGACCGCTAGCATCACAGACAGATACGCAGTATTTT
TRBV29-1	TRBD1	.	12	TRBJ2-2	CSAGTGPGELFF	TGCAGCGCTGGGACAGGCCCCGGGGAGCTGTTTTTT
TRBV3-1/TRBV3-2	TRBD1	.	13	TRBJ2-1	CASSQAKTGVQFF	TGTGCCAGCAGCCAAGCGAAGACAGGGGTCCAGTTCTTC
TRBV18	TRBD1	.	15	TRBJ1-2	CASSPSITGGRGYTF	TGTGCCAGCTCACCCTCAATTACAGGGGGCAGGGGCTACACCTTC
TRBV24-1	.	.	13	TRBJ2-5	CATSGFDISTQYF	TGTGCCACCAGTGGTTTTGACATTTCGACCCAGTACTTC
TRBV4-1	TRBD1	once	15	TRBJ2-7	CASTRDSGSSYEQYF	TGCGCCAGCACCCGGGACAGCGGCTCATCCTACGAGCAGTACTTC
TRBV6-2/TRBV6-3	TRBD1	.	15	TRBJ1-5	CASSQGQTDNQPQHF	TGTGCCAGCAGCCAGGGACAGACTGACAATCAGCCCCAGCATTTT
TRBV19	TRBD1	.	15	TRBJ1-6	CASSLRQGLGSPLHF	TGTGCCAGTAGTCTCCGACAGGGCCTCGGTTCACCCCTCCACTTT
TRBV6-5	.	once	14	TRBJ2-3	CASRFSGSTDTQYF	TGTGCCAGCAGGTTCAGCGGGAGCACAGATACGCAGTATTTT
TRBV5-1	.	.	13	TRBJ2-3	CASTLGGADTQYF	TGCGCCAGCACGTTGGGGGGAGCAGATACGCAGTATTTT
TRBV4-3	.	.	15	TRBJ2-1	CASSQDWTASNEQFF	TGCGCCAGCAGCCAAGATTGGACAGCAAGTAATGAGCAGTTCTTC
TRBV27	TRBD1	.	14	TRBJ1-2	CASSRTGGGYGYTF	TGTGCCAGCAGTCGGACAGGGGGCGGCTATGGCTACACCTTC
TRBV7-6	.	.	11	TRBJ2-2	CASTSEGELFF	TGTGCCAGCACCTCGGAGGGGGAGCTGTTTTTT
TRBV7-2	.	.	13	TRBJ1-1	CASRGFGDTEAFF	TGTGCCAGCAGGGGGTTCGGGGACACTGAAGCTTTCTTT
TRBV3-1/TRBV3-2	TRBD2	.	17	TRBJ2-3	CASSQERSGGRKDTQYF	TGTGCCAGCAGCCAAGAGAGAAGCGGGGGGCGCAAGGATACGCAGTATTTT
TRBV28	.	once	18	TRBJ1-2	CASRTLPGGSHYNYGYTF	TGTGCCAGCAGAACCCTCCCTGGCGGGAGCCATTATAACTATGGCTACACCTTC
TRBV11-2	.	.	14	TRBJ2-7	CASTLRRGSYEQYF	TGTGCCAGCACCCTTCGCCGGGGATCCTACGAGCAGTACTTC
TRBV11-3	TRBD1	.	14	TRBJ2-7	CASSLDTGTAEQYF	TGTGCCAGCAGCTTAGATACGGGGACAGCCGAGCAGTACTTC
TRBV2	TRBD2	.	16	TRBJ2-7	CASSDGGTFSSYEQYF	TGTGCCAGCAGTGACGGGGGGACCTTTAGCTCCTACGAGCAGTACTTC
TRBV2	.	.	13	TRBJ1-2	CASTHRHSYGYTF	TGTGCCAGCACCCATAGACACTCCTATGGCTACACCTTC
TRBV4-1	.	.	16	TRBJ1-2	CASSQDRRDWFYGYTF	TGCGCCAGCAGCCAAGATCGGAGGGATTGGTTTTATGGCTACACCTTC
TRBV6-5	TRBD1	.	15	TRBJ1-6	CASRTTGGADSPLHF	TGTGCCAGCAGAACTACAGGGGGGGCGGATTCACCCCTCCACTTT
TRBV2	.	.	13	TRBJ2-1	CASSELETTEQFF	TGTGCCAGCAGTGAACTGGAGACTACCGAGCAGTTCTTC
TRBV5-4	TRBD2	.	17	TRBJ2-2	CASSRGTSGANTGELFF	TGTGCCAGCAGCCGGGGGACTAGCGGGGCCAACACCGGGGAGCTGTTTTTT
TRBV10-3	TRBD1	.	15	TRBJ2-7	CAISESGTAPYEQYF	TGTGCCATCAGTGAGTCCGGGACAGCACCCTACGAGCAGTACTTC
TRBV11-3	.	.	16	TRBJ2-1	CASSPRRGWDYNEQFF	TGTGCCAGCAGCCCGAGGCGGGGTTGGGACTACAATGAGCAGTTCTTC
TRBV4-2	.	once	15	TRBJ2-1	CASTVAASSYNEQFF	TGTGCCAGCACCGTAGCGGCGTCCTCCTACAATGAGCAGTTCTTC
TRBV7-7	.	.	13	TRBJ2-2	CASGYSSAGELFF	TGTGCTAGCGGCTACAGCTCAGCCGGGGAGCTGTTTTTT
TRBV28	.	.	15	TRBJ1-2	CASSPPDSPGYGYTF	TGTGCCAGCAGCCCACCTGACAGCCCTGGATATGGCTACACCTTC
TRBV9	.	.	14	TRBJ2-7	CASSVDSAGYEQYF	TGTGCCAGCAGCGTAGACTCGGCAGGCTACGAGCAGTACTTC
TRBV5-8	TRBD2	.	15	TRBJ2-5	CASSLGTSGQETQYF	TGTGCCAGCAGCTTGGGGACTAGCGGCCAAGAGACCCAGTACTTC
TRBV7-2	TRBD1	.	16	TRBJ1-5	CASSLEGGTGNQPQHF	TGTGCCAGCAGCTTAGAGGGCGGGACAGGGAATCAGCCCCAGCATTTT
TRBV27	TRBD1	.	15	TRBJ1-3	CASSRTGDSGNTIYF	TGTGCCAGCAGCCGGACAGGGGACTCTGGAAACACCATATATTTT
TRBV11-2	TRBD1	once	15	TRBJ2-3	CASSLGGQGLDTQYF	TGTGCCAGCAGCTTAGGTGGACAGGGGTTAGATACGCAGTATTTT
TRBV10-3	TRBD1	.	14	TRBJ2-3	CAISPGTVRDTQYF	TGTGCCATCAGTCCCGGGACAGTCCGCGATACGCAGTATTTT
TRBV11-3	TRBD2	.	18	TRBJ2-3	CASSSPLLAGSSTDTQYF	TGTGCCAGCAGCTCCCCCCTCCTAGCGGGGAGTAGCACAGATACGCAGTATTTT
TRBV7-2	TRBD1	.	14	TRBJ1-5	CASSFTGGNQPQHF	TGTGCCAGCAGCTTCACAGGGGGAAATCAGCCCCAGCATTTT
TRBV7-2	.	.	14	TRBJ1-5	CASSLQGFNQPQHF	TGTGCCAGCAGCCTACAGGGATTCAATCAGCCCCAGCATTTT
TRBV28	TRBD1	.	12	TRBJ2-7	CASSQTGDEQYF	TGTGCCAGCAGCCAGACAGGGGACGAGCAGTACTTC